This entry is about one TCR beta chain. The antigen is undetermined. These data belong to a study of graft-versus-host responses after intestinal transplantation. Study-level points and caveats: Graft-donor T cell macrochimerism coincided with high graft-versus-host to host-versus-graft clonal ratios in allografts. The authors found GvH clones in recipient marrow, some appearing first in ileum or blood.

Measured with immunoSEQ multiplex PCR; TCRdb has only the in-frame clones, and not every one. The table has tens of thousands of clones, just under 95% seen once; the top ten hold 0.65% to 0.95%. The V end was cut by 3 bases, the J end by 2 bases, with 9 bases between. The CDR3 extends over 14 amino acids. Germline-derived CDR1 and CDR2 are WNHNN and SYGVQD (reference sequence). The V call is TRBV10-1, the J call TRBJ2-3; D gene uncertain. This sequence was found in a human patient who received an intestinal transplant, so some T cells may come from the graft donor. The specimen was PBMCs, collected 16 days after intestinal transplant. The CDR3 bases are TGCGCCAGCAGTGACACAGTCCCCACAGATACGCAGTATTTT. Amino acids: CASSDTVPTDTQYF.